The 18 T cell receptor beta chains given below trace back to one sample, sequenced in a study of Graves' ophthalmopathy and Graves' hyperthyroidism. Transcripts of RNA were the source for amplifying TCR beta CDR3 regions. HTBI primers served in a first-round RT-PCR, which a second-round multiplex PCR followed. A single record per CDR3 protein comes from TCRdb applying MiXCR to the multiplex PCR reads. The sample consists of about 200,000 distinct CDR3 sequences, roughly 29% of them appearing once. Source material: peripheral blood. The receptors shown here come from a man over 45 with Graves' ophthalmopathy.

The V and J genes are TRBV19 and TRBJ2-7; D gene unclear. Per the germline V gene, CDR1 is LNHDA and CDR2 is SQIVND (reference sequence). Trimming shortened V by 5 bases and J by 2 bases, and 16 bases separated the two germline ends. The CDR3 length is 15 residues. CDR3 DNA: TGTGCCAGTAGTCCCCGCAGTGGATCGGCCTACGAGCAGTACTTC. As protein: CASSPRSGSAYEQYF.

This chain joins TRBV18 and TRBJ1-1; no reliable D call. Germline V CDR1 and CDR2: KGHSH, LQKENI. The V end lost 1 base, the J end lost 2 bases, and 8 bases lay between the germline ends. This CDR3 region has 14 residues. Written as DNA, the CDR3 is TGTGCCAGCTCACCACAAAAGGATAACACTGAAGCTTTCTTT. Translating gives CASSPQKDNTEAFF.

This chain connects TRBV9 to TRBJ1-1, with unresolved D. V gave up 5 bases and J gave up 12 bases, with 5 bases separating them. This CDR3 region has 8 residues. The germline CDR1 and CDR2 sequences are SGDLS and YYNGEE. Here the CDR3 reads CASSAPFF. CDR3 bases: TGTGCCAGCAGTGCCCCTTTCTTT.

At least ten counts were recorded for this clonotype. CDR3 in amino acids: CASSSGGANYGYTF. The CDR3 DNA reads as TGTGCCAGCAGTTCCGGGGGCGCTAACTATGGCTACACCTTC. The rearrangement joins TRBV12-3 or TRBV12-4 to TRBJ1-2; tentative D call: TRBD1 (6 bases). The V gene lost 4 bases and the J gene lost 0 bases, with 9 bases spanning the gap. CDR3 length: 14 amino acids.

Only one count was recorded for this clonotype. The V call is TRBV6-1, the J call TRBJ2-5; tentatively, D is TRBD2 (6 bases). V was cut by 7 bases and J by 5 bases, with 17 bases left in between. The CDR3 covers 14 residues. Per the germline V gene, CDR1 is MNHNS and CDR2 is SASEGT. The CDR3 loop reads CASTAGTPRETQYF. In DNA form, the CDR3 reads TGTGCCAGCACGGCAGGGACTCCCCGCGAGACCCAGTACTTC.

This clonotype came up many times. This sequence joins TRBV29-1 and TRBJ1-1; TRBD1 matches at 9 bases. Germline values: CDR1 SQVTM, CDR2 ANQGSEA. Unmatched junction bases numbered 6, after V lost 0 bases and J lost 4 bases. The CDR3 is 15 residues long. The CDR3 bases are TGCAGCGTTGAAGAGGGGACAGGGACGACCACTGAAGCTTTCTTT. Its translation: CSVEEGTGTTTEAFF.

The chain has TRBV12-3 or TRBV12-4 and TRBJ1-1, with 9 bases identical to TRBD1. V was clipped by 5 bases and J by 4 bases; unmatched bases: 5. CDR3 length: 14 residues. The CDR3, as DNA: TGTGCCAGCAGTGCCTCGACAGGGGGCACTGAAGCTTTCTTT. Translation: CASSASTGGTEAFF.

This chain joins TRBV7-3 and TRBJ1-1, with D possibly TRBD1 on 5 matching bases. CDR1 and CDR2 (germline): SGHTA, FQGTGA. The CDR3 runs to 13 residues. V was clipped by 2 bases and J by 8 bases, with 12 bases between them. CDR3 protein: CASSLLVGLEAFF. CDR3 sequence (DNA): TGTGCCAGCAGCTTACTTGTGGGGCTGGAAGCTTTCTTT. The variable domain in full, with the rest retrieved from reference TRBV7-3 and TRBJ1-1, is GAGVSQTPSNKVTEKGKYVELRCDPISGHTALYWYRQSLGQGPEFLIYFQGTGAADDSGLPNDRFFAVRPEGSVSTLKIQRTERGDSAVYLCASSLLVGLEAFFGQGTRLTVV.

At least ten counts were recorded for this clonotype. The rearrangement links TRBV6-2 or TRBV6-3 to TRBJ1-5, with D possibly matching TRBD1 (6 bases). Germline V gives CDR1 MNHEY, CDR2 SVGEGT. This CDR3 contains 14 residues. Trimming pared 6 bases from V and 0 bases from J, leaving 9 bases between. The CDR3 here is CASRGHVSNQPQHF. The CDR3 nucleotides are TGTGCCAGCAGGGGACACGTTAGCAATCAGCCCCAGCATTTT.

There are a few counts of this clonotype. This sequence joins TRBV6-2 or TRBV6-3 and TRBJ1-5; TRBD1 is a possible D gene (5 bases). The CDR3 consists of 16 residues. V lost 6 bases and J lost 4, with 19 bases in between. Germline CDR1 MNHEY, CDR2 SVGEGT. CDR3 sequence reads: CASSRGRDLGNQPQHF. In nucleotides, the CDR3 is TGTGCCAGCAGCAGAGGCCGGGACCTTGGGAATCAGCCCCAGCATTTT.

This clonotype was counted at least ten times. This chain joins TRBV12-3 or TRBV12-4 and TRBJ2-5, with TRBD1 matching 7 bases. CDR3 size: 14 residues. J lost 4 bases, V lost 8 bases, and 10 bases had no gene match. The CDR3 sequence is CASYNRGRGETQYF. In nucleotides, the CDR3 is TGTGCCAGCTATAACAGGGGCAGGGGAGAGACCCAGTACTTC.

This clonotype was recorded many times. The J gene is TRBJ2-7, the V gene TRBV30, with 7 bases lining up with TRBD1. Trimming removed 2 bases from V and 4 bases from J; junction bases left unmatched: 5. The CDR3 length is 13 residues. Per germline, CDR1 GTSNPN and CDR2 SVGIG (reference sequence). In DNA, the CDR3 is TGTGCCTGGAGTTTACAGGGGAGATACGAGCAGTACTTC. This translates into CAWSLQGRYEQYF.

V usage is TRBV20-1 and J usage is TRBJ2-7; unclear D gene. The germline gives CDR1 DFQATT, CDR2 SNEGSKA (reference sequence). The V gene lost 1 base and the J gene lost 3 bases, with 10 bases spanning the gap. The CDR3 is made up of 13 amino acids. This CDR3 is CSARGPFGYEQYF. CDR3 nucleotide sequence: TGCAGTGCTAGAGGCCCATTTGGCTACGAGCAGTACTTC.

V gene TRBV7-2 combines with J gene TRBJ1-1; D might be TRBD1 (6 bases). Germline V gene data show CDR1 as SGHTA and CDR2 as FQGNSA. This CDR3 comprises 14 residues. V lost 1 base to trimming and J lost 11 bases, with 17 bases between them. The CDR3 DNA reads TGTGCCAGCAGCTTAGAACTGTTCGACAGGAGGGCTTTCTTT. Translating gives CASSLELFDRRAFF.

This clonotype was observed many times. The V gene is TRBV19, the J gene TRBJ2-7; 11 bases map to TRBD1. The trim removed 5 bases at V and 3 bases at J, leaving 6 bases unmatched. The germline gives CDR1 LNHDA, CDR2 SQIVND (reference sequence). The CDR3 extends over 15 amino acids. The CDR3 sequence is CASSLGQGEIYEQYF. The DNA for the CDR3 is TGTGCCAGTAGTTTGGGACAGGGGGAGATCTACGAGCAGTACTTC.

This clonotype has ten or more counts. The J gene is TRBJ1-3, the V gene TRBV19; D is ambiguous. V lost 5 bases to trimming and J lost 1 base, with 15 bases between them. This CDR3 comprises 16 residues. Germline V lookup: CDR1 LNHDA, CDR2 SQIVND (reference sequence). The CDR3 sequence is CASSFLPLGSGNTIYF. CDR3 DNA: TGTGCCAGTAGTTTCCTCCCACTTGGTTCTGGAAACACCATATATTTT.

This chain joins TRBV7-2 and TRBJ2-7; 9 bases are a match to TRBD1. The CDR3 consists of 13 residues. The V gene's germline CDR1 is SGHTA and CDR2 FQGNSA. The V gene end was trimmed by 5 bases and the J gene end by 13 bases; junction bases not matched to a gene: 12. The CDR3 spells CASSAEGTGRSYF. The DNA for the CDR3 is TGTGCCAGCAGCGCCGAAGGGACAGGGAGGTCCTACTTC.

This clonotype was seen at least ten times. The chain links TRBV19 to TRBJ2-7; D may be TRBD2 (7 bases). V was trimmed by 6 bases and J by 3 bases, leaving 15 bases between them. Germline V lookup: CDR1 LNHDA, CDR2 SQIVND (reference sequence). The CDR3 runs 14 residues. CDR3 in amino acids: CASSPRGAFYEQYF. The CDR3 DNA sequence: TGTGCCAGTAGCCCTCGGGGGGCGTTCTACGAGCAGTACTTC.